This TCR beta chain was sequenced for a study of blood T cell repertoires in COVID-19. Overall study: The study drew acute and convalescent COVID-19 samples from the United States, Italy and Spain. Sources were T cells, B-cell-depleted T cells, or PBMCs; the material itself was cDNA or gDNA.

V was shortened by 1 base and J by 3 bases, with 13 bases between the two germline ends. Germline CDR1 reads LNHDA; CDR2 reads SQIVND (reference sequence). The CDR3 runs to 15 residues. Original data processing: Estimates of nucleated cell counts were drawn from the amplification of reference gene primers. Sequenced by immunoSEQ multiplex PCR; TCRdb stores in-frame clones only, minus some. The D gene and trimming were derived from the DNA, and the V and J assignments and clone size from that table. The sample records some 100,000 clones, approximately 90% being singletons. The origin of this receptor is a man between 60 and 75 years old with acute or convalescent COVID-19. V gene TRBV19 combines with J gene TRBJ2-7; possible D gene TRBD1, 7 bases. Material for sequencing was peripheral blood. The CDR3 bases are TGTGCCAGTAGTATAGGGGGGGACAGCGACTACGAGCAGTACGTC. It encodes CASSIGGDSDYEQYV.